This T cell receptor (beta chain) was sequenced for a study of CD8 T cells in Susac syndrome. The study, taken as a whole, reports: The study's TCR sequencing and HLA analysis drew on a certain number of individuals. That number was acknowledged as relatively small.

In regard to this clonotype: The antigen is undetermined.

Trimming stripped 5 bases from V and 6 bases from J, with 14 bases between. The CDR3 loop spans 13 amino acids. RNA was extracted with the RNeasy kit, and a quantity of roughly 0.5 to 1 ug was reverse transcribed using random hexamers. The authors amplified TCR beta CDR3 across 54 Vbeta and 13 Jbeta using immunoSEQ multiplex PCR. One entry per CDR3 protein results from TCRdb running MiXCR on the immunoSEQ multiplex PCR reads. Of approximately 150,000 distinct CDR3 sequences listed, 90% to 95% are singletons. The material sequenced was CD4+ T cells from PBMCs. The genes are TRBV12-3 or TRBV12-4 and TRBJ2-7; either TRBD1 or TRBD2 may supply D (5 bases each). The TCR originated in a human donor with multiple sclerosis. The DNA of the CDR3 is TGTGCCAGCAGTATCCCGGGACCGGTCGAGCAGTACTTC. Translated, it gives CASSIPGPVEQYF.